This T cell receptor beta chain was sequenced during a study of blood T cell repertoires in COVID-19. Study as a whole: From T cells, B-cell-depleted T cells, or PBMCs came the material, which was cDNA or gDNA.

The germline V gene has CDR1 SGHDT and CDR2 YYEEEE. Trimming left V 2 bases short and J 1 base short, with 12 bases between. This CDR3 is built from 15 residues. The authors' processing: Reference gene primers were amplified, and this amplification served to estimate nucleated cell counts. Produced via immunoSEQ multiplex PCR; TCRdb's table is partial and in-frame only. The V and J calls and clone size are taken from that table; D and trimming were inferred from the DNA. Here the sample spans over 100,000 clones, around 90% being singletons. The sequenced material came from peripheral blood. This sequence originates from a human donor in a cohort sampled during active COVID-19. The chain couples TRBV5-6 to TRBJ1-1, with D perhaps TRBD1 (5 bases). CDR3 in amino acids: CASSLWGRKNTEAFF. The CDR3 bases are TGTGCCAGCAGCTTATGGGGCAGGAAGAACACTGAAGCTTTCTTT.